The following is a TCR beta chain sequence with its context. Antigen unknown. CDR1 is MDHEN, CDR2 SYDVKM, per germline. Trimming pared 2 bases from V and 4 bases from J, leaving 9 bases between. The CDR3 covers 14 residues. The sample originates from a study of cytomegalovirus exposure and HLA in healthy donors. Study observations and caveats: With later analysis, a missense DCLRE1C variant became linked to TCR beta V- and J-gene trimming.

PCR employed 60 Vbeta and 13 Jbeta primers. Under the authors' procedure: It was a later analysis that counted roughly 79 million unique TCR beta chains, of which some 12 million were shared. Clones were sequenced by immunoSEQ multiplex PCR, and TCRdb holds only the in-frame ones, with some missing. V, J and clone size were drawn from that table, and D and trimming were deduced from the DNA. The sample records 150,000 to 200,000 clones, roughly 85% being singletons. Sequenced material: PBMCs. The V gene is TRBV28, the J gene TRBJ1-5; D is uncertain. The origin of this receptor is a woman aged 50 to 65 in good health and CMV-seronegative. CDR3 nucleotides: TGTGCCAGCAGTTTAAGGGAGCGGAATCAGCCCCAGCATTTT. It encodes CASSLRERNQPQHF.